The 7 T cell receptor beta chains reported below all come from one sample, sequenced in a study of OX40 agonist ivuxolimab in advanced cancers. Assay: immunoSEQ multiplex PCR; the TCRdb copy retains only in-frame clones and omits some. Counted here are about 64,000 clones, around 84% occurring once; the ten biggest clones make up approximately 5%. This specimen was CD4+ or CD8+ T cells sorted from blood, taken in a trial of the OX40 agonist ivuxolimab. Source of these receptors: an adult with an advanced solid tumor such as melanoma, head and neck, liver or kidney cancer.

This chain links TRBV4-3 with TRBJ2-1; 8 bases are shared with TRBD2. The CDR3 runs to 17 residues. Germline V gene data show CDR1 as LGHNA and CDR2 as YSLEER. V gave up 0 bases and J gave up 5 bases; unmatched junction bases: 9. CDR3 amino acids: CASSQDVYGTSDNEQFF. Here the CDR3 DNA reads TGCGCCAGCAGCCAAGATGTGTACGGGACTAGTGACAATGAGCAGTTCTTC.

The J gene is TRBJ2-7, the V gene TRBV11-2; TRBD1 aligns across 7 bases. CDR1 is SGHAT, CDR2 FQNNGV, per germline. The CDR3 sequence is 17 residues long. With V trimmed by 2 bases and J by 3 bases, 13 bases remained unmatched. CDR3 loop: CASSLSGGAGGHYEQYF. The CDR3 DNA reads TGTGCCAGCAGCTTATCCGGTGGGGCAGGGGGACACTACGAGCAGTACTTC.

This sequence joins TRBV5-1 and TRBJ2-7; TRBD2 is a possible D gene (6 bases). In germline, CDR1 is SGHRS, CDR2 YFSETQ. The V end lost 0 bases, the J end lost 4 bases, and 14 bases lay between the germline ends. The CDR3 has 15 amino acids. Written as DNA, the CDR3 is TGCGCCAGCAGCTTGGCCCCGGGAGCCGGGTACGAGCAGTACTTC. Encoded protein: CASSLAPGAGYEQYF.

The chain has TRBV21-1 and TRBJ2-5; TRBD2 is taken as the D call from the table, unchecked against the DNA. TRBV21-1 is assigned pseudogene status. CDR3 length: 17 amino acids. The CDR3 bases are TGTGCCAGCAGCAACGGACTTCAAGTCCCCCCACAAGAGACCCAGTACTTC. It specifies CASSNGLQVPPQETQYF.

The chain employs TRBV19 and TRBJ2-7; TRBD2 agrees at 9 bases. Looked up from germline, CDR1 is LNHDA and CDR2 is SQIVND (reference sequence). V shed 2 bases, J shed 3 bases, and the junction held 5 bases outside the gene matches. This CDR3 has 15 amino acids. The CDR3 reads CASSITASGDYEQYF. In DNA form, the CDR3 reads TGTGCCAGTAGTATAACTGCTAGCGGGGACTACGAGCAGTACTTC. The whole variable domain, filled in from reference TRBV19 and TRBJ2-7, reads DGGITQSPKYLFRKEGQNVTLSCEQNLNHDAMYWYRQDPGQGLRLIYYSQIVNDFQKGDIAEGYSVSREKKESFPLTVTSAQKNPTAFYLCASSITASGDYEQYFGPGTRLTVT.

The chain links TRBV6-5 to TRBJ1-2; D is ambiguous. Germline V CDR1 and CDR2: MNHEY, SVGAGI. Deletions cut 4 bases from V and 8 bases from J, with 17 bases between. This CDR3 contains 14 residues. The CDR3 region has the DNA TGTGCCAGCAGTTTTGACGGGATACGACGGGGCTACACCTTC. This codes for CASSFDGIRRGYTF.

This sequence joins TRBV11-3 and TRBJ2-7, with D possibly called TRBD1 or TRBD2 (5 bases each). The V gene lost 3 bases and the J gene lost 0 bases, with 15 bases spanning the gap. This CDR3 comprises 16 residues. The germline V gene encodes CDR1 SGHNT and CDR2 YENEEA. The CDR3 spells CASSLRGAPSSYEQYF. The CDR3 coding sequence is TGTGCCAGCAGCTTGAGAGGGGCACCGAGCTCCTACGAGCAGTACTTC. Using reference TRBV11-3 and TRBJ2-7 for the parts outside the CDR3, the full variable domain is EAGVVQSPRYKIIEKKQPVAFWCNPISGHNTLYWYLQNLGQGPELLIRYENEEAVDDSQLPKDRFSAERLKGVDSTLKIQPAELGDSAVYLCASSLRGAPSSYEQYFGPGTRLTVT.